The entry that follows covers one T cell receptor (beta chain) sequence. Its antigen is not identified. TCR beta CDR3 regions were amplified from RNA. The HTBI primer set served for first-round RT-PCR of the TCR CDR3. TCRdb re-derived calls from the multiplex PCR reads in MiXCR, one entry per CDR3 protein. Here the sample spans about 580,000 distinct CDR3 sequences, around 42% being singletons. The data stem from a study of T cells in Graves' hyperthyroidism and ophthalmopathy. Study results and caveats: From stable hyperthyroidism, ophthalmopathy was separated by a 13 V-J model. Blood held most thyroid clonotypes expanded above 0.001 frequency.

CDR3 length: 12 amino acids. Looked up from germline, CDR1 is SNHLY and CDR2 is FYNNEI. The patients, who ranged from 18 to 65 in age, presented with newly diagnosed hyperthyroidism lasting under 2 months. The chain is built from TRBV2 and TRBJ2-7; 8 nucleotides match TRBD1. The receptor was derived from a young woman with Graves' hyperthyroidism. The sequenced material came from peripheral blood or thyroid tissue (not recorded which). The CDR3 here is CATSSYDRGLYF. The CDR3 nucleotides read TGTGCTACTAGCAGCTACGACAGGGGCTTGTACTTC.